The source of this T cell receptor (beta chain) is a study of blood T cell repertoires in COVID-19 (dated by TCRdb to 2020 to 2021). Context from the whole study: Samples covering the acute and convalescent phases of COVID-19 were provided by collaborators in the United States, Italy and Spain. The samples were drawn from two sources: the first 160 participants of the ongoing ImmuneRACE study, and fewer than 1,500 subjects contributed by 6 global collaborators. The material from the prospective study consisted of cDNA or gDNA derived from T cells, B-cell-depleted T cells, or PBMCs. A de-identified subject ID, COVID-19 status, age in years and sex were almost always included in the sample metadata. The repertoires were released in a freely available public database meant as a resource for research on the immune response to SARS-CoV-2. Subjects who had been exposed to COVID-19, were actively infected with it, or had recovered from it provided the deeply sampled blood TCRbeta repertoires that made up the dataset. Where available, HLA class I and class II types were obtained from metadata supplied by the sample provider rather than from assay-based typing. What the work shows at the level of the full study, not this receptor alone: Clinical and demographic metadata were provided uncurated, with the amount varying by source and participant.

The immunoSEQ Assay, a bias-controlled multiplex PCR, was used to amplify TCRbeta CDR3 regions from genomic DNA. The published analysis was carried out like this. The number of nucleated cells in each sample was estimated from the amplification of reference gene primers within the assay. To quantify the absolute abundance of each unique TCRbeta CDR3 rearrangement, sequence reads were collapsed and filtered. For each sample, productive Simpson clonality was calculated as the square root of Simpson's diversity index across productive rearrangements. Not all clones reach the TCRdb copy of this immuneACCESS table, which keeps in-frame sequences only. Checked studies attribute under half of the gap to unresolved V genes and leave the rest unexplained. D and trimming were read from the DNA, whereas the V and J calls and clone size are those reported in that table. This sample lists 250,000 or so clones; 88% were detected once. The top ten constitute over 2.5% of the sample.

Participants in the prospective study were aged roughly 18 to 100 years, lived in 20 to 30 United States geographic areas, and enrolled through a virtual design. In the prospective study, participants were assigned to cohorts based on the clinical history participants reported in a screening survey and a study questionnaire. Exposed participants had been in contact, within 2 weeks of entering the study, with a person who had a PCR-confirmed or clinician-diagnosed case of COVID-19. Each participant in the prospective study had whole blood, serum and a nasopharyngeal or oropharyngeal swab collected by mobile phlebotomists. Over an approximately 2-month period, participants in the prospective study had the option of providing additional blood draws and questionnaires. Blood samples from the prospective study were shipped frozen or at room temperature prior to DNA extraction. The germline V gene encodes CDR1 MNHEY and CDR2 SMNVEV (reference sequence). V and J are truncated by 4 bases and 6 bases respectively, leaving an intervening sequence of 13 bases. The CDR3 spans 14 residues, from the cysteine through the phenylalanine. The read is trimmed to its CDR3 DNA, 42 bases read in frame from base 1.

This clone has only one observation. Its binding antigen is unknown. It has no much larger one-base neighbor in the sample; base qualities were not kept. The V gene is TRBV27 and the J gene is TRBJ1-5; the D segment could be TRBD1, given 6 matching bases. Material: PBMCs or T cells enriched from blood (not recorded which). This TCR was recovered from a woman in her forties who had been exposed to COVID-19. In nucleotide form, the sequence is TGTGCCAGCAGTTGGGGGGGGCGCGGTCAGCCCCAGCATTTT. Translated, it gives CASSWGGRGQPQHF.